This is a list of T cell receptor beta chains from one sample in a study of blood T cells in healthy people across ages. From the 5' RACE reads, TCRdb called clonotypes with MiXCR, one entry per CDR3 protein. Among about 1.4 million distinct CDR3 sequences listed, approximately 59% were seen once. The source material was blood. These receptor sequences come from a man between 18 and 35 years old in good health. Both conserved end residues are part of each CDR3. The D gene is left open where the match is weak. The size field is filled for only some rows; it gives once, few, many or a size class.

J,V,size,D,DNA,CDR3
TRBJ2-1,TRBV4-1,.,.,TGCGCCAGCAGCCAAGGACACGGGTGGGAGCAGTTCTTC,CASSQGHGWEQFF
TRBJ2-1,TRBV5-1,many,.,TGCGCCAGCAGCTTGGTACAGGGTTCCTACAATGAGCAGTTCTTC,CASSLVQGSYNEQFF
TRBJ2-5,TRBV29-1,.,.,TGCAGCGTTGGTACAGATGAGAGGCCCCAGTACTTC,CSVGTDERPQYF
TRBJ2-7,TRBV27,.,.,TGTGCCAGCACCCCCTTCCGACAGCCCATCTACGAGCAGTACTTC,CASTPFRQPIYEQYF
TRBJ2-1,TRBV6-2/TRBV6-3,.,TRBD2,TGTGCCAGCAGTTACCTCGGACTAGCGTCCGATGAGCAGTTCTTC,CASSYLGLASDEQFF
TRBJ2-6,TRBV5-1,.,.,TGCGCCAGCAGCTTGGAAGGAATACAGAGCTCTGGGGCCAACGTCCTGACTTTC,CASSLEGIQSSGANVLTF
TRBJ2-3,TRBV12-3/TRBV12-4,.,.,TGTGCCAGCTGGCTGGGGGAACTAGGGGATACGCAGTATTTT,CASWLGELGDTQYF
TRBJ2-1,TRBV27,.,TRBD1,TGTGCCAGCAGTTGGGGGAAGGGACAGGCAGAGGAGCAGTTCTTC,CASSWGKGQAEEQFF
TRBJ2-7,TRBV27,once,TRBD1,TGTGCCCGCAGTCTACAGGGGAACGAGCAGTACTTC,CARSLQGNEQYF
TRBJ2-3,TRBV27,once,.,TGTGCCAGCAGTTTATCGGGGTTTCCAGTGATAAAATTAGACACAGATACGCAGTATTTT,CASSLSGFPVIKLDTDTQYF
TRBJ2-5,TRBV9,once,.,TGTGCCAGCAGCGAGACCTACAGAGTACAAGAGACCCAGTACTTC,CASSETYRVQETQYF
TRBJ2-3,TRBV20-1,.,.,TGCAGTGCTAACCAGGAATTGCAGTATTTT,CSANQELQYF
TRBJ2-3,TRBV27,few,.,TGTGCCAGCAGTCCTCTCCTGGAACGGACACCTAGCACAGATACGCAGTATTTT,CASSPLLERTPSTDTQYF
TRBJ1-6,TRBV12-3/TRBV12-4,.,.,TGTGCCAGCACCGCAGCCAATTCACCCCTCCACTTT,CASTAANSPLHF
TRBJ1-5,TRBV10-3,.,.,TGTGCCATCAGCGAACGACAGGAACAGCCCCAGCATTTT,CAISERQEQPQHF
TRBJ2-7,TRBV20-1,.,.,TGCAGTGCAGTGGTAACATGGGACGAGCAGTACTTC,CSAVVTWDEQYF
TRBJ2-2,TRBV5-1,.,TRBD2,TGCGCCAGCAGCTCCTACATTATAGCGGGCCGCACCGGGGAGCTGTTTTTT,CASSSYIIAGRTGELFF
TRBJ2-7,TRBV3-1,.,.,TGTGCCAGCACCCAAGGGCTAGTTCTCTACGAGCAGTACTTC,CASTQGLVLYEQYF
TRBJ1-1,TRBV25-1,few,.,TGTGCCAGCAGTGTTGTTACGAACACTGAAGCTTTCTTT,CASSVVTNTEAFF
TRBJ1-5,TRBV14,once,TRBD1,TGTGCCAGCAATACAGGGGGCCTCGGTCAGCCCCAGCATTTT,CASNTGGLGQPQHF
TRBJ2-1,TRBV27,.,TRBD2,TGTGCCAGCTTGACGCGGGAGGCCCATAATGAGCAGTTCTTC,CASLTREAHNEQFF
TRBJ2-3,TRBV20-1,.,TRBD2,TGCAGTGCTAGTCGACTAGCGGAAGACACAGATACGCAGTATTTT,CSASRLAEDTDTQYF
TRBJ2-1,TRBV7-2,few,.,TGTGCCAGCACCGAAACTGGTTACAATGAGCAGTTCTTC,CASTETGYNEQFF
TRBJ2-7,TRBV12-5,.,.,TGTGCTAGTGGTTTGGCTGGTCAAAATCCAAAGAGTAACTCCTACGAGCAGTACTTC,CASGLAGQNPKSNSYEQYF
TRBJ1-6,TRBV7-6,.,TRBD1,TGTGCCAGCACAAGCCGGGACAGGGGTAATTCACCCCTCCACTTT,CASTSRDRGNSPLHF
TRBJ2-1,TRBV12-3/TRBV12-4,.,TRBD1,TGTGCCAGCAGACTAAGGGGGCCCCACAATGAGCAGTTCTTC,CASRLRGPHNEQFF
TRBJ1-2,TRBV7-2,.,.,TGTGCCAGCAGCTTAAATGGGCAGGTTGGCTACACCTTC,CASSLNGQVGYTF
TRBJ2-7,TRBV3-1,few,.,TGTGCCAGCAGGGGTTCTAGCGAGCAGTACTTC,CASRGSSEQYF
TRBJ2-1,TRBV7-9,few,.,TGTGCCAGCAGCTTTACGGGGCTGTGGGTCAATGAGCAGTTCTTC,CASSFTGLWVNEQFF
TRBJ1-6,TRBV5-1,.,TRBD1,TGCGCCAGCAGCCCAGAGACAGGGACCAATTCACCCCTCCACTTT,CASSPETGTNSPLHF
TRBJ2-5,TRBV3-1,.,TRBD2,TGTGCCAGCAGCCAAGGACTAGCGGGGAGGACCCAAGAGACCCAGTACTTC,CASSQGLAGRTQETQYF
TRBJ2-1,TRBV2,.,TRBD1,TGTGCCAGCAGTGTAAGTCGGGACAGGCCCTACAATGAGCAGTTCTTC,CASSVSRDRPYNEQFF
TRBJ2-5,TRBV27,.,TRBD1,TGTGCCAGCAGTACTACCGGGACAGGGGCCTTTGAGACCCAGTACTTC,CASSTTGTGAFETQYF
TRBJ2-7,TRBV3-1,.,TRBD1,TGTGCCAGCAGCCAGTGGGACAGGGACGACGAGCAGTACTTC,CASSQWDRDDEQYF
TRBJ1-3,TRBV20-1,once,.,TGCAGTGCCAAACTCGGTGGAAACACCGTATATTTT,CSAKLGGNTVYF
TRBJ1-4,TRBV7-6,.,.,TGTGCCAGCAGCTTTACAACCGGGACAAGAGGTGAAAAACTGTTTTTT,CASSFTTGTRGEKLFF
TRBJ2-7,TRBV12-3/TRBV12-4,.,TRBD2,TGTGCCAGCAGTTTCCCCCGGGGAGCGGGAGGGAAGTACAATGAGCAGTACTTC,CASSFPRGAGGKYNEQYF
TRBJ2-5,TRBV10-3,.,.,TGTGCCATCAGTGAGGGACAGCCCCAAGAGACCCAGTACTTC,CAISEGQPQETQYF
TRBJ2-7,TRBV20-1,few,.,TGCAGTGCTATCTGGCGGTACGAGCAGTACTTC,CSAIWRYEQYF
TRBJ1-1,TRBV14,few,.,TGTGCCAGCAGCCTCCTAGGGTGGGCCAACACTGAAGCTTTCTTT,CASSLLGWANTEAFF
TRBJ1-1,TRBV29-1,few,.,TGCAGCGTCGCACCGGGACAAGTCCTGAACACTGAAGCTTTCTTT,CSVAPGQVLNTEAFF
TRBJ2-1,TRBV12-3/TRBV12-4,few,TRBD2,TGTGCCAGCACCTCCACCGGGACTAGGTCCCCTCATGAGCAGTTCTTC,CASTSTGTRSPHEQFF
TRBJ2-1,TRBV7-8,.,.,TGTGCCAGCAGCTTAATAGGCCCATACAATGAGCAGTTCTTC,CASSLIGPYNEQFF
TRBJ1-1,TRBV29-1,.,.,TGCAGCGTTCGTAGGGGCGGGGACACTGAAGCTTTCTTT,CSVRRGGDTEAFF
TRBJ2-7,TRBV5-1,once,.,TGCGCCAGCAGCTTGGAGTCCGGGGCTCTACCCTACGAGCAGTACTTC,CASSLESGALPYEQYF
TRBJ2-7,TRBV28,.,.,TGTGCCAGCAGGACTAATAGCTACGAGCAGTACTTC,CASRTNSYEQYF
TRBJ1-5,TRBV2,.,TRBD1,TGTGCCAGCAGTGACAACAGGGGGGATCAGCCCCAGCATTTT,CASSDNRGDQPQHF
TRBJ1-1,TRBV10-2,.,TRBD1,TGCGCCAGCAGTGAGTTGGGACAGGGGACTGAAGCTTTCTTT,CASSELGQGTEAFF
TRBJ2-1,TRBV6-5,few,.,TGTGCCAGCAGTGCGGGGGCGAAGAATGAGCAGTTCTTC,CASSAGAKNEQFF
TRBJ2-7,TRBV29-1,.,.,TGCAGCGTGGCTACTCCTTCGGACGAGCAGTACTTC,CSVATPSDEQYF
TRBJ1-2,TRBV6-6,few,.,TGTGCCAGCAACCGGGGTTCCAACTATGGCTACACCTTC,CASNRGSNYGYTF
TRBJ2-2,TRBV6-1,few,.,TGTGCCGTGACTCAGGGAACGAACACCGGGGAGCTGTTTTTT,CAVTQGTNTGELFF
TRBJ2-2,TRBV4-1,.,.,TGCGCCAGCAGTATCGACAGGACTTTCAGGGAGCTGTTTTTT,CASSIDRTFRELFF
TRBJ2-7,TRBV20-1,.,.,TGCAGTGCTAGAGATAACCTCGAGCAGTACTTC,CSARDNLEQYF
TRBJ2-5,TRBV6-6,once,TRBD2,TGTGCCAGCAGTTACTCGACTAGCGGGGCCTCGGGAGAGACCCAGTACTTC,CASSYSTSGASGETQYF